This note documents a single T cell receptor beta chain sequence. This sample is part of a study of blood T cell repertoires in COVID-19. Study information: Material from acute and convalescent COVID-19 was sourced from the United States, Italy and Spain. T cells, B-cell-depleted T cells, or PBMCs supplied cDNA or gDNA.

As originally analysed: Estimated nucleated cell counts came from reference gene primer amplification. Using immunoSEQ multiplex PCR, the repertoire was profiled, and TCRdb retains in-frame clones only, with some absent. That table is the source of V, J and clone size, and D and trimming were worked out from the DNA. The sample contains 180,000 or so clones, around 90% of which appear only once. Germline loops: CDR1 MDHEN, CDR2 SYDVKM. V lost 2 bases and J 5 bases, leaving 13 bases between the germline ends. The CDR3 runs to 15 residues. Sequencing was performed on peripheral blood. This receptor was identified in a man in his forties with acute or convalescent COVID-19. This chain connects TRBV28 to TRBJ1-5; a possible D gene is TRBD1 (5 bases). The CDR3 sequence is CASSLIFGGDQPQHF. The CDR3 DNA reads TGTGCCAGCAGTTTAATTTTCGGGGGAGATCAGCCCCAGCATTTT.